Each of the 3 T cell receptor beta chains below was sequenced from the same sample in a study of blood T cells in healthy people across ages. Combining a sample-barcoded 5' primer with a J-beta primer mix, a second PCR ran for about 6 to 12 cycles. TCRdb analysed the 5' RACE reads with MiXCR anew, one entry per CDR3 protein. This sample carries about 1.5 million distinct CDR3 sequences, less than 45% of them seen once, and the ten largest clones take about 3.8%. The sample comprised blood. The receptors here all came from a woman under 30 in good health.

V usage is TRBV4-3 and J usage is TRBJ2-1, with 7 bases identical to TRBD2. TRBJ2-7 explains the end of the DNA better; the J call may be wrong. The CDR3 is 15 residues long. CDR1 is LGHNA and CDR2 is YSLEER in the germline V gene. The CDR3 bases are TGCGCCAGCAGCCAAGTAGGACTAGGCTACAATGAGCAGTACTTC. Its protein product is CASSQVGLGYNEQYF.

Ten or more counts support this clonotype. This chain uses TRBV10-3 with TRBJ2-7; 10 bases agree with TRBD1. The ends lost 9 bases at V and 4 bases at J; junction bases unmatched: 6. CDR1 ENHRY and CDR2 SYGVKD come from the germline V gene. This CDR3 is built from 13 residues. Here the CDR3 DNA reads TGTGCCATTTTGGGACAGGGGATGTACGAGCAGTACTTC. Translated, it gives CAILGQGMYEQYF.

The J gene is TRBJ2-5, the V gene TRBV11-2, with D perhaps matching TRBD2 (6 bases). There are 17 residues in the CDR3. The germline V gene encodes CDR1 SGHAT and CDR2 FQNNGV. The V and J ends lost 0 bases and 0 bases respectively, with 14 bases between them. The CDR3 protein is CASSLDRRGRYQETQYF. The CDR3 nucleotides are TGTGCCAGCAGCTTAGATCGGCGGGGCCGATACCAAGAGACCCAGTACTTC.